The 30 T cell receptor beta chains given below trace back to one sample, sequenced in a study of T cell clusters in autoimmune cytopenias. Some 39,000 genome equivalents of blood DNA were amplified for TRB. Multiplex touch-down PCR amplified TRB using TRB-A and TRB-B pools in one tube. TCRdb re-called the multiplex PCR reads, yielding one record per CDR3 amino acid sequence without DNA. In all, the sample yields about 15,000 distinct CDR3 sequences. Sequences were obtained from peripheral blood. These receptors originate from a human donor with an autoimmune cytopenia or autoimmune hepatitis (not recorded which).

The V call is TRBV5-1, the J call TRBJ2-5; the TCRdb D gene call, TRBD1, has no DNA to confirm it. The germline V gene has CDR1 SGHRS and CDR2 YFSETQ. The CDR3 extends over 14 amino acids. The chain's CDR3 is CASGQQVKAETQYF.

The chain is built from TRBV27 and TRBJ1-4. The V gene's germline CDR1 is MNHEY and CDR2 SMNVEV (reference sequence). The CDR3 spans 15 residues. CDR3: CASSPTGPHNEKLFF.

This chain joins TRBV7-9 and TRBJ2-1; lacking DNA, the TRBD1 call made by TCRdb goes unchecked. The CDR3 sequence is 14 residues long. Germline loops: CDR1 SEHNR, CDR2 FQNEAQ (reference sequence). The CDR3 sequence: CASVWDRSYNEQFF.

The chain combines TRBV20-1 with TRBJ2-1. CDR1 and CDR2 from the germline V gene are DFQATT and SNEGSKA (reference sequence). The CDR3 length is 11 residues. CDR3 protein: CSASVRDEQFF.

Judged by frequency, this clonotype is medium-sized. This chain's CDR3 is CASSLPSSGELFF. The chain links TRBV5-5 to TRBJ2-2. CDR3 length equals 13 residues. The V gene's germline CDR1 is SGHKS and CDR2 YYEKEE (reference sequence).

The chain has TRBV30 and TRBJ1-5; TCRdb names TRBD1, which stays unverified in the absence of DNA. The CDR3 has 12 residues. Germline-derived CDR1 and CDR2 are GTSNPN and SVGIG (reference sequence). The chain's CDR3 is CAWSTGDQPQHF.

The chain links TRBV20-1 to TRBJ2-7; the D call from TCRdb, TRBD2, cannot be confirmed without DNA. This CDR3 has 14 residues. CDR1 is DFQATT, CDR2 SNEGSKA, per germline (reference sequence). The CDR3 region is CSASALAGLGEQYF.

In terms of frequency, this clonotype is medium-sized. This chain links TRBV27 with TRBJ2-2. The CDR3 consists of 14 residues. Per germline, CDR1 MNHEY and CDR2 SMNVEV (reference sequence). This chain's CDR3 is CASSLSPNTGELFF.

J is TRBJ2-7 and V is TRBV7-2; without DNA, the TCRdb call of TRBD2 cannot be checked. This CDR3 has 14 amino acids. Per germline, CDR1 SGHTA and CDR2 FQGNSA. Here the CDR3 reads CASSLEGLSYEQYF. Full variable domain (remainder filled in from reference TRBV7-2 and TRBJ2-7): GAGVSQSPSNKVTEKGKDVELRCDPISGHTALYWYRQSLGQGLEFLIYFQGNSAPDKSGLPSDRFSAERTGGSVSTLTIQRTQQEDSAVYLCASSLEGLSYEQYFGPGTRLTVT.

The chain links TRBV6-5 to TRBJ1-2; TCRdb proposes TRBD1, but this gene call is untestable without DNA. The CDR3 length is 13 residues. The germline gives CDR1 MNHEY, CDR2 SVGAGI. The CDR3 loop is CASRDRVRGGYTF.

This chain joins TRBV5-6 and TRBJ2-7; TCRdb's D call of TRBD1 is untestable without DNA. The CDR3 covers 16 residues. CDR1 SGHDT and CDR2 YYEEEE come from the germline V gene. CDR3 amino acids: CASSSPHKKGIPEQYF.

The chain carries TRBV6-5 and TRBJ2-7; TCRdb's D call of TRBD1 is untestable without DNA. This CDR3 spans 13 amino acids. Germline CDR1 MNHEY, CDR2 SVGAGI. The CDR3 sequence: CASFKGQGYEQYF.

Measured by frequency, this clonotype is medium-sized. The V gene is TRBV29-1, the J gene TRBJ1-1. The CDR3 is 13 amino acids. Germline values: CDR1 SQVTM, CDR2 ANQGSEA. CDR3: CSVMTLMNTEAFF.

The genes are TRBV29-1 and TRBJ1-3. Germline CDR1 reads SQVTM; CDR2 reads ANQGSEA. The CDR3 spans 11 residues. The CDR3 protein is CSVERGNTIYF.

CDR3 sequence reads: CASSIYRSSTDTQYF. This chain connects TRBV19 to TRBJ2-3. Germline CDR1 is LNHDA and CDR2 is SQIVND (reference sequence). The CDR3 is 15 residues long.

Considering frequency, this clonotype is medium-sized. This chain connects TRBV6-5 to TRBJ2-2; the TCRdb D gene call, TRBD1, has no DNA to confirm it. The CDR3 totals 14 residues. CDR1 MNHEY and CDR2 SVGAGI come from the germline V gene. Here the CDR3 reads CASRLGATAGELFF.

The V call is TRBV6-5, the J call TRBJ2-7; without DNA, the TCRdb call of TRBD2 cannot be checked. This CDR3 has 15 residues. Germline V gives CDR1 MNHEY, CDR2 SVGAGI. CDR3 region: CASSYRIDPAFEQYF.

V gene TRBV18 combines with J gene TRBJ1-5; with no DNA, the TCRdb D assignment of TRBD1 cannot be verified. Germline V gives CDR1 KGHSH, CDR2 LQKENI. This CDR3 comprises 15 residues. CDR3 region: CASSPLQGMNQPQHF.

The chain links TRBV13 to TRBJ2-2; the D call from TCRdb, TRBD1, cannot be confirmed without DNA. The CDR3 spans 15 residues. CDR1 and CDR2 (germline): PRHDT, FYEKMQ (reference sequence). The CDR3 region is CASSLRGPNTGELFF.

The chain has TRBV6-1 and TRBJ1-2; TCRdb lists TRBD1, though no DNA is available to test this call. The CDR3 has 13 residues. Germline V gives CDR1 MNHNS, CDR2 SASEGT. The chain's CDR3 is CASSAVGAHGYTF.

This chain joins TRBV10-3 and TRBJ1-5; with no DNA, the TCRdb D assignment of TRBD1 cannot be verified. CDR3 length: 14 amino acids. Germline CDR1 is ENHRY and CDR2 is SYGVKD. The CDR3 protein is CAISEGGSGQPQHF.

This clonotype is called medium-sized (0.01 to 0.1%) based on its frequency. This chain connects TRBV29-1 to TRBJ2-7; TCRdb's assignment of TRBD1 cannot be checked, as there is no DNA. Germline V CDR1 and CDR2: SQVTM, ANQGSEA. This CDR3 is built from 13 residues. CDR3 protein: CSAQGAASYEQYF.

Here the CDR3 reads CASSYLPLGTEAFF. This rearrangement joins TRBV6-5 to TRBJ1-1; TCRdb proposes TRBD1, but this gene call is untestable without DNA. The CDR3 has 14 residues. Germline CDR1 reads MNHEY; CDR2 reads SVGAGI.

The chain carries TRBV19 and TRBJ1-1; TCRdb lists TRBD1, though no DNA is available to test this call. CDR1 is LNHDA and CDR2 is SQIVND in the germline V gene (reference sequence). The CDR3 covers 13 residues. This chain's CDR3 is CASLDRAYTEAFF.

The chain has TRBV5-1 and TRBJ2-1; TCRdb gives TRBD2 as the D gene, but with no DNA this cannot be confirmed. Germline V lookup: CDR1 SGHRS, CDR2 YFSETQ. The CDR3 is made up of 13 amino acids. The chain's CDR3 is CASRPRERNEQFF.

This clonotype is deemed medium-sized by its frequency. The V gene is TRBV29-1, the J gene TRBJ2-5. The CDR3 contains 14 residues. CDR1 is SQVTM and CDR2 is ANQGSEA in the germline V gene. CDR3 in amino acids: CSVGGGAYQETQYF.

CDR3 sequence: CASRRGVGASPLHF. This sequence joins TRBV6-5 and TRBJ1-6. There are 14 residues in the CDR3. The germline V gene encodes CDR1 MNHEY and CDR2 SVGAGI.

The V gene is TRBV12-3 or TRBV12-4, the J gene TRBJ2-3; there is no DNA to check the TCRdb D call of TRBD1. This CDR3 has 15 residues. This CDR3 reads CASSPPGQGTDTQYF.

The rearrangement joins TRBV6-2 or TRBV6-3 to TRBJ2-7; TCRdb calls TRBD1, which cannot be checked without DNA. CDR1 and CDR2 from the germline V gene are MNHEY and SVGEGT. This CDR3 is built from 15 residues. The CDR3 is CASSYAQKGDYEQYF.

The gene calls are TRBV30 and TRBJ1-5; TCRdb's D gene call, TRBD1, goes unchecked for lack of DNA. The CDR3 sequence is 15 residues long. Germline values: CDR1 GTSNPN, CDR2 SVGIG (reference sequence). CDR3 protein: CAWSFGQGRNQPQHF.